Below are 15 T cell receptor beta chains sequenced from a single sample in a study of blood T cell repertoires in COVID-19. The protocol was immunoSEQ multiplex PCR, while the TCRdb copy is restricted to in-frame clones and leaves out a portion. This sample has about 200,000 clones, with approximately 80% found just once. Sequencing used peripheral blood. The receptor source for this set is a man aged 45 to 65 who had recovered from COVID-19.

The chain combines TRBV30 with TRBJ2-1, with 9 bases aligning to TRBD2. The germline V gene encodes CDR1 GTSNPN and CDR2 SVGIG (reference sequence). The length of the CDR3 is 16 residues. V gave up 4 bases and J gave up 7 bases; unmatched junction bases: 14. The CDR3 spells CAWMGEAGGPRNEQFF. CDR3 sequence (DNA): TGTGCCTGGATGGGTGAGGCGGGAGGGCCTCGTAATGAGCAGTTCTTC.

CDR3 nucleotides: TGTGCCAGCAGTACCGGGACTAGCGTTGGCAATGAGCAGTTCTTC. Its protein is CASSTGTSVGNEQFF. The V gene is TRBV6-5, the J gene TRBJ2-1; the match to TRBD2 covers 10 bases. The CDR3 length is 15 residues. Germline V gives CDR1 MNHEY, CDR2 SVGAGI. With V trimmed by 5 bases and J by 6 bases, 7 bases remained unmatched.

The CDR3: CSASRDRASGNTIYF. The CDR3 DNA follows: TGCAGTGCTAGTCGAGACAGGGCGTCTGGAAACACCATATATTTT. The rearrangement uses TRBV20-1 and TRBJ1-3, with TRBD1 matching over 7 bases. The V gene end was trimmed by 3 bases and the J gene end by 1 base; junction bases not matched to a gene: 6. Germline V gene lookup returns CDR1 DFQATT and CDR2 SNEGSKA (reference sequence). CDR3 length equals 15 residues.

The chain employs TRBV6-1 and TRBJ2-7; TRBD1 matches 8 bases. The CDR3 has 15 amino acids. Trimming at V came to 2 bases and at J to 2 bases, leaving 5 bases not matched to a gene. Per germline, CDR1 MNHNS and CDR2 SASEGT. CDR3 DNA sequence: TGTGCCAGCAGTGAACAATGGGGACAGGCCTACGAGCAGTACTTC. Amino acids: CASSEQWGQAYEQYF.

The chain couples TRBV6-5 to TRBJ1-1; D may be TRBD1 (5 bases). V was shortened by 3 bases and J by 11 bases, with 16 bases between the two germline ends. The CDR3 is 13 residues long. Germline CDR1 is MNHEY and CDR2 is SVGAGI. The CDR3: CASSYRGGVGAFF. The CDR3 DNA reads TGTGCCAGCAGTTATCGGGGAGGGGTCGGGGCTTTCTTT.

The chain links TRBV2 to TRBJ1-6; the match to TRBD1 covers 11 bases. The CDR3 sequence is 14 residues long. CDR1 SNHLY and CDR2 FYNNEI come from the germline V gene. The J segment lost 10 bases and the V segment lost 6 bases, leaving 5 bases of the junction unmatched. The CDR3 reads CASRGRTGGSPLHF. CDR3 coding DNA: TGTGCCAGCAGAGGGAGGACAGGGGGCTCACCCCTCCACTTT.

This rearrangement joins TRBV6-6 to TRBJ2-1, with 11 bases fitting TRBD2. Germline V gene data show CDR1 as MNHNY and CDR2 as SVGAGI (reference sequence). The CDR3 length is 15 residues. Trimming at V came to 5 bases and at J to 4 bases, leaving 4 bases not matched to a gene. The CDR3 reads CASSTTSGIYNEQFF. DNA for the CDR3: TGTGCCAGCAGTACGACTAGCGGGATTTACAATGAGCAGTTCTTC.

The chain uses TRBV7-6 and TRBJ2-3; TRBD2 matches at 9 bases. Trimming took 2 bases from V and 6 from J; bases not matched to a gene: 9. The CDR3 is 16 residues long. Germline lookup yields CDR1 SGHVS and CDR2 FNYEAQ. In nucleotides, the CDR3 is TGTGCCAGCAGCTTATCGGCTAGCGGGAATTCGGATACGCAGTATTTT. The encoded protein is CASSLSASGNSDTQYF.

J is TRBJ2-7 and V is TRBV13; D is uncertain. Between the trimmed V and J ends, which lost 9 bases and 0 bases, there was a span of 24 bases. CDR3 length equals 17 residues. Germline assignment: CDR1 PRHDT and CDR2 FYEKMQ (reference sequence). DNA for the CDR3: TGTGCCAGTTCTACCACCCTGAGGTTCCCAAGCTCCTACGAGCAGTACTTC. Its protein product is CASSTTLRFPSSYEQYF.

The chain joins TRBV5-5 to TRBJ2-3; TRBD2 matches 12 bases. V dropped 4 bases and J dropped 4; count of bases not matched to a gene: 4. Looked up from germline, CDR1 is SGHKS and CDR2 is YYEKEE (reference sequence). The CDR3 runs 15 residues. The CDR3 is CASSIRLAGADTQYF. The CDR3 region has the DNA TGTGCCAGCAGCATCCGACTAGCGGGAGCAGATACGCAGTATTTT.

The chain uses TRBV28 and TRBJ1-6; tentative D call: TRBD1 (5 bases). Germline V lookup: CDR1 MDHEN, CDR2 SYDVKM. The germline V and J ends were trimmed by 6 bases and 7 bases, with 22 bases remaining between them. The CDR3 consists of 17 residues. CDR3 DNA: TGTGCCAGCAGAAACCCCTATGGAGGGGCGGACAATTCACCCCTCCACTTT. This gives the protein CASRNPYGGADNSPLHF.

The J gene is TRBJ1-5, the V gene TRBV28; 8 bases are shared with TRBD1. The CDR3 has 14 amino acids. In germline, CDR1 is MDHEN, CDR2 SYDVKM. V lost 7 bases to trimming and J lost 6 bases; unmatched junction nucleotides: 8. The CDR3 loop is CASIKGDRGQPQHF. The CDR3 nucleotides are TGTGCCAGCATCAAAGGAGACAGGGGTCAGCCCCAGCATTTT. Full variable domain (outside the CDR3, taken from reference TRBV28 and TRBJ1-5): DVKVTQSSRYLVKRTGEKVFLECVQDMDHENMFWYRQDPGLGLRLIYFSYDVKMKEKGDIPEGYSVSREKKERFSLILESASTNQTSMYLCASIKGDRGQPQHFGDGTRLSIL.

This clone has just one count. The V gene is TRBV30, the J gene TRBJ1-5, with D possibly being TRBD1 (6 bases). Trimming cost V 7 bases and J 3 bases, with 13 bases left between them. CDR1 is GTSNPN, CDR2 SVGIG, per germline (reference sequence). The CDR3 length is 13 residues. The CDR3 DNA reads as TGTGCCTCGCGGCAGGGGAACAATCAGCCCCAGCATTTT. Amino acids: CASRQGNNQPQHF. The variable domain in full, with the rest retrieved from reference TRBV30 and TRBJ1-5, is SQTIHQWPATLVQPVGSPLSLECTVEGTSNPNLYWYRQAAGRGLQLLFYSVGIGQISSEVPQNLSASRPQDRQFILSSKKLLLSDSGFYLCASRQGNNQPQHFGDGTRLSIL.

This sequence joins TRBV5-1 and TRBJ2-3; 9 bases are shared with TRBD2. CDR1 is SGHRS, CDR2 YFSETQ, per germline. V gave up 3 bases and J gave up 7 bases; unmatched junction bases: 9. There are 15 residues in the CDR3. CDR3 amino acids: CASSSKLAGGNTQYF. In DNA, the CDR3 is TGCGCCAGCAGCTCCAAACTAGCGGGCGGGAATACGCAGTATTTT. Combining the CDR3 with reference TRBV5-1 and TRBJ2-3 gives the whole variable domain KAGVTQTPRYLIKTRGQQVTLSCSPISGHRSVSWYQQTPGQGLQFLFEYFSETQRNKGNFPGRFSGRQFSNSRSEMNVSTLELGDSALYLCASSSKLAGGNTQYFGPGTRLTVL.

The V and J genes are TRBV28 and TRBJ1-3; D not resolved. Germline CDR1 MDHEN, CDR2 SYDVKM. Trimming stripped 7 bases from V and 7 bases from J, with 17 bases between. This CDR3 comprises 14 residues. CDR3 DNA sequence: TGTGCCAGCACCACCGGTTTTGTTTACAACACCATATATTTT. Translated, it gives CASTTGFVYNTIYF.